The table lists the clone carrying this T cell receptor (beta chain) with a few counts. Within the sample, other DNA sequences also encode this same CDR3. Germline loops: CDR1 SEHNR, CDR2 FQNEAQ (reference sequence). V lost 5 bases to trimming and J lost 8 bases; unmatched junction nucleotides: 10. The CDR3 is 14 amino acids. Reverse transcription of all isolated RNA meant that expressed TCRB transcripts were sequenced. Clones were sequenced by immunoSEQ multiplex PCR, and TCRdb holds only the in-frame ones, with some missing. The repertoire consists of about 900,000 clones, with roughly 16% occurring once and the leading ten covering roughly 0.025%. The sample originates from a study of beta chain features in type 1 diabetes.

V is TRBV7-9 and J is TRBJ1-2, with 8 bases lining up with TRBD1. The sequenced sample consisted of naive CD4+ T cells from blood. The receptor comes from a young woman in good health. CDR3 bases: TGTGCCAGCAGCGCCGGGCAGGGGGCTCTAGGCTACACCTTC. Protein product: CASSAGQGALGYTF.